The clone carrying this TCR beta chain was observed at least ten times. The antigen remains undetermined. CDR3 length equals 13 residues. The V gene's germline CDR1 is DFQATT and CDR2 SNEGSKA (reference sequence). V gave up 1 base and J gave up 6 bases, with 11 bases separating them. These data are taken from a study of regulatory T cells in long-lasting Graves disease. Overall study results and limits: Favoring TRBV28, TRBJ1-2 and TRBJ2-5 was a feature seen in persistent disease.

Time point meaning: newly diagnosed GD, antithyroid drugs for less than 3 months. Preparation of the TCR library used RNA extracted from PBMCs. Building the TCR beta libraries relied on iRepertoire HTBI primers, and CDR3 regions underwent Arm-PCR. TCRdb analysed the multiplex PCR reads with MiXCR anew, one entry per CDR3 protein. The sample lists a few hundred thousand distinct CDR3 sequences; around an eighth were seen once. These data were likewise used in another study, on T cells in Graves' hyperthyroidism and ophthalmopathy.

This chain connects TRBV20-1 to TRBJ2-3; D unclear. Source: peripheral blood mononuclear cells (PBMCs), taken at new diagnosis, from a patient treated with antithyroid drugs. This TCR came from a young man with Graves disease. CDR3 region: CSARAGTLDTQYF. CDR3 bases: TGCAGTGCTAGAGCTGGCACTTTGGATACGCAGTATTTT.